Described below is a single T cell receptor (beta chain) sequence and its context. The repertoire was sequenced with immunoSEQ multiplex PCR; TCRdb's copy has only in-frame clones and lacks some. The sample lists over 100,000 clones; roughly nine tenths were seen once. The sample belongs to a study of control samples from healthy donors and cancer patients. V was pared by 3 bases and J by 4 bases, with 9 bases between. This CDR3 is 13 amino acids long. Germline CDR1 is SNHLY and CDR2 is FYNNEI. The material sequenced was blood. The rearrangement joins TRBV2 to TRBJ1-1; tentative D call: TRBD1 (6 bases). The TCR comes from a human donor in good health. The donor label of this sample is uncertain. The CDR3 coding sequence is TGTGCCAGCAGTGACAGGGGTATCACTGAAGCTTTCTTT. Translating it yields CASSDRGITEAFF.